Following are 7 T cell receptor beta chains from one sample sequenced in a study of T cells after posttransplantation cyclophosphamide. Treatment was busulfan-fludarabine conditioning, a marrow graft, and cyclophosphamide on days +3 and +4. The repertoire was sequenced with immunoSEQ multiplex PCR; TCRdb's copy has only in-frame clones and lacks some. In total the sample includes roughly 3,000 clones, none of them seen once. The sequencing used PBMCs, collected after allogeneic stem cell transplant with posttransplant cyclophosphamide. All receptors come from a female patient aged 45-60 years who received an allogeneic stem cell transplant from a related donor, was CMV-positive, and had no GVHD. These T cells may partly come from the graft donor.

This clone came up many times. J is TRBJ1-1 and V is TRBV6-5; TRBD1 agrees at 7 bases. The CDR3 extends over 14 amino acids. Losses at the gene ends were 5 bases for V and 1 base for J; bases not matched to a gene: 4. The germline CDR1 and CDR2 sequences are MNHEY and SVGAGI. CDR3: CASSVDRANTEAFF. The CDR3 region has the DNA TGTGCCAGCAGTGTTGACAGGGCGAACACTGAAGCTTTCTTT.

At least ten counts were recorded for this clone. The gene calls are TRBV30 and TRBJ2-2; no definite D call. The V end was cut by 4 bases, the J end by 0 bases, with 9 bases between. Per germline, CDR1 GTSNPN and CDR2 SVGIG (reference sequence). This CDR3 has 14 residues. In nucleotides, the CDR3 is TGTGCCTGGAACCCAGGCACGAACACCGGGGAGCTGTTTTTT. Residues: CAWNPGTNTGELFF.

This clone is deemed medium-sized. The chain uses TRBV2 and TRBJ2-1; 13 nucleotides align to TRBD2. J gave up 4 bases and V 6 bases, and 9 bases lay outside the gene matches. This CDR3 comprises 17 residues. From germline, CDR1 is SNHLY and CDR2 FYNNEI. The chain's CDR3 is CASSFGLAGARYNEQFF. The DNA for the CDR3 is TGTGCCAGCAGCTTCGGACTAGCGGGAGCAAGGTACAATGAGCAGTTCTTC.

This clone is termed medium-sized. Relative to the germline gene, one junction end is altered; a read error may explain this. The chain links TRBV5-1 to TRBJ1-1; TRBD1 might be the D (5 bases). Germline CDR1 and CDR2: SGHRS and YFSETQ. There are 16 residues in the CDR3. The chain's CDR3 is CASSLGLPPRDTEAFF. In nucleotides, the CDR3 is TGCGCCAGCAGTTTGGGGCTCCCCCCTCGGGACACTGAAGCTTTCTTT.

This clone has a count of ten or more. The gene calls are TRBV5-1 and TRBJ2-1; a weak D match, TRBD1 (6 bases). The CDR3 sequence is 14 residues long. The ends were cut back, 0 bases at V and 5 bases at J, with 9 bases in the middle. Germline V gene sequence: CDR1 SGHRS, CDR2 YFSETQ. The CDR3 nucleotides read TGCGCCAGCAGCTTGGTGACAGGTCACAATGAGCAGTTCTTC. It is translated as CASSLVTGHNEQFF.

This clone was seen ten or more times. In nucleotides, the CDR3 is TGTGCCAGCAGAAAGACTCAGGGGGCGCTCGGCGAGGCTTTCTTT. The encoded protein is CASRKTQGALGEAFF. The genes are TRBV27 and TRBJ1-1; 8 bases agree with TRBD1. V lost 6 bases, J lost 11 bases, and 17 bases stayed unmatched. CDR3 length equals 15 residues. Germline values: CDR1 MNHEY, CDR2 SMNVEV (reference sequence).

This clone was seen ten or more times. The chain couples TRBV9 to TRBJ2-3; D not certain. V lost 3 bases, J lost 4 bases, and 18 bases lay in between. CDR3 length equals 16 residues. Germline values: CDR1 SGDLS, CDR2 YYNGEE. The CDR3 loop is CASSALNSYVADTQYF. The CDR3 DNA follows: TGTGCCAGCAGCGCGTTGAATAGTTACGTAGCAGATACGCAGTATTTT.